The source of this T cell receptor beta chain is a study of blood T cell repertoires in COVID-19. CDR3 size: 13 residues. With 3 bases removed from V and 4 bases from J, the gap between germline ends came to 7 bases. TCRdb's table, derived via immunoSEQ multiplex PCR, lists solely in-frame clones and lacks some. Of about 200,000 clones in the sample, around 90% are singletons; the top ten hold nearly 0.55%. The origin of this receptor is a man aged 45 to 65 with acute or convalescent COVID-19. V is TRBV12-3 or TRBV12-4 and J is TRBJ1-5; D gene uncertain. What was sequenced was peripheral blood. For the CDR3, the DNA is TGTGCCAGCAGTTTGCGAGAAAATCAGCCCCAGCATTTT. Protein sequence: CASSLRENQPQHF.